These 13 T cell receptor beta chains were all obtained from the same sample, sequenced in a study of Ad26.COV2.S vaccination and SARS-CoV-2 variants. The protocol was immunoSEQ multiplex PCR, while the TCRdb copy is restricted to in-frame clones and leaves out a portion. Of roughly 320,000 clones in the sample, more than 75% were seen once. Specified treatment: roughly 18 received Ad26.COV2.S at low or high dose, single or two shots; 5 received placebo; per-sample allocation not given. Collection of the samples took place on day 63 after the first injection of vaccine or placebo. Here the sequenced sample was peripheral blood, taken in a trial of Ad26.COV2.S vaccine versus placebo. These receptors all stem from a person between 18 and 59 years old who received the Ad26.COV2.S COVID-19 vaccine or a placebo.

This sequence joins TRBV7-2 and TRBJ1-1, with TRBD1 matching 8 bases. Germline V gene data show CDR1 as SGHTA and CDR2 as FQGNSA. The junction had 5 bases not matched to a gene; V was cut back by 6 bases and J by 5 bases. The CDR3 sequence is 13 residues long. CDR3 nucleotides: TGTGCCAGCAGATTACAGGGGGGTACTGAAGCTTTCTTT. It is translated as CASRLQGGTEAFF.

This chain links TRBV4-2 with TRBJ1-1; the match to TRBD1 covers 7 bases. The CDR3 extends over 16 amino acids. After removal of 1 base from V and 0 bases from J, the junction contained 5 bases not matched to a gene. Germline CDR1 and CDR2: LGHNA and YNFKEQ. CDR3 in amino acids: CASSQGSGTVNTEAFF. The CDR3, as DNA: TGTGCCAGCAGCCAAGGTTCCGGGACAGTGAACACTGAAGCTTTCTTT.

V usage is TRBV5-1 and J usage is TRBJ2-1; no definite D call. V was trimmed by 0 bases and J by 6 bases, leaving 10 bases between them. The CDR3 contains 14 residues. Germline V CDR1 and CDR2: SGHRS, YFSETQ. CDR3 in DNA: TGCGCCAGCAGCTTGGGCGGCGTGTCCAATGAGCAGTTCTTC. It encodes CASSLGGVSNEQFF. The whole variable domain, remainder taken from reference TRBV5-1 and TRBJ2-1, is KAGVTQTPRYLIKTRGQQVTLSCSPISGHRSVSWYQQTPGQGLQFLFEYFSETQRNKGNFPGRFSGRQFSNSRSEMNVSTLELGDSALYLCASSLGGVSNEQFFGPGTRLTVL.

The V call is TRBV10-3, the J call TRBJ1-1; D call uncertain. Per germline, CDR1 ENHRY and CDR2 SYGVKD. CDR3 size: 13 residues. The CDR3 region has the DNA TGTGCTGCCGGAGTAGAAATGAACACTGAAGCTTTCTTT. Encoded protein: CAAGVEMNTEAFF.

This clone was observed once. The rearrangement joins TRBV4-2 to TRBJ2-1; D is tentatively TRBD1 or TRBD2 (7 bases each). The germline gives CDR1 LGHNA, CDR2 YNFKEQ. The CDR3 extends over 18 amino acids. Trimming took 0 bases from V and 4 from J, leaving 19 bases between them. The CDR3 protein is CASSQEEWGGDRYNEQFF. Written as DNA, the CDR3 is TGTGCCAGCAGCCAAGAGGAATGGGGGGGGGACAGATACAATGAGCAGTTCTTC.

This chain links TRBV25-1 with TRBJ1-2; a weak D match, TRBD1 (5 bases). Per germline, CDR1 MGHDK and CDR2 SYGVNS. The CDR3 has 14 amino acids. V lost 7 bases, J lost 6 bases, and 18 bases lay in between. The CDR3 here is CASNSGGYTNGYTF. The CDR3 region has the DNA TGTGCCAGCAATTCGGGGGGGTACACTAATGGCTACACCTTC.

Only a few counts were recorded for this clone. The chain is built from TRBV2 and TRBJ1-2; TRBD1 might be the D (5 bases). V lost 8 bases, J lost 5 bases, and 9 bases lay in between. This CDR3 region has 11 residues. Germline assignment: CDR1 SNHLY and CDR2 FYNNEI. The CDR3 region has the DNA TGTGCCAGCCACAGGTTATATGGCTACACCTTC. Its translation is CASHRLYGYTF.

This chain joins TRBV5-1 and TRBJ2-1; 11 bases fit TRBD2. Germline CDR1 is SGHRS and CDR2 is YFSETQ. The J segment lost 4 bases and the V segment lost 0 bases, leaving 3 bases of the junction unmatched. This CDR3 region has 16 residues. This CDR3 reads CASSLVSGGAYNEQFF. CDR3 DNA sequence: TGCGCCAGCAGCTTGGTTAGCGGGGGGGCTTACAATGAGCAGTTCTTC.

V is TRBV10-3 and J is TRBJ1-2; 9 nucleotides align to TRBD1. Germline trimming cut 9 bases from V and 7 bases from J; bases unmatched to any gene: 9. The CDR3 is made up of 13 amino acids. CDR1 and CDR2 (germline): ENHRY, SYGVKD. CDR3 bases: TGTGCCATGGGGCCACAGGGGGCTCTTGGCTACACCTTC. Its protein is CAMGPQGALGYTF.

The table lists this clone with a count of one. The chain links TRBV19 to TRBJ1-4, with D tentatively TRBD1 (6 bases). The CDR3 length is 13 residues. Germline-derived CDR1 and CDR2 are LNHDA and SQIVND (reference sequence). V lost 10 bases and J lost 10, with 19 bases in between. Here the CDR3 DNA reads TGTGCCAAACCTCTGGGGGCGCAGGCAAAACTGTTTTTT. Its translation is CAKPLGAQAKLFF.

This clone was seen a handful of times. The V call is TRBV6-2 or TRBV6-3, the J call TRBJ1-5; a possible D gene is TRBD1 (6 bases). The CDR3 covers 16 residues. Germline values: CDR1 MNHEY, CDR2 SVGEGT. V was shortened by 8 bases and J by 0 bases, with 17 bases between the two germline ends. DNA for the CDR3: TGTGCCAGCCGCCGCCGGACAGATTCTAGCAATCAGCCCCAGCATTTT. Protein: CASRRRTDSSNQPQHF.

DNA for the CDR3: TGTGCCAGCAGTTACGGACAGGGTGAAGAGCAGTACTTC. It is translated as CASSYGQGEEQYF. V usage is TRBV27 and J usage is TRBJ2-7; 8 bases map to TRBD1. CDR1 is MNHEY, CDR2 SMNVEV, per germline (reference sequence). The junction had 6 bases not matched to a gene; V was cut back by 4 bases and J by 7 bases. The CDR3 extends over 13 amino acids.

The chain is built from TRBV11-2 and TRBJ1-5; possible D gene TRBD1, 6 bases. The CDR3 is 15 residues long. Germline CDR1 and CDR2: SGHAT and FQNNGV. Trimming pared 5 bases from V and 3 bases from J, leaving 14 bases between. The DNA for the CDR3 is TGTGCCAGCAGCCAGGGGCCAGGGCCCAATCAGCCCCAGCATTTT. It specifies CASSQGPGPNQPQHF.